Following are 5 T cell receptor beta chains from one sample sequenced in a study. TCRdb redid the calling of the RT-PCR reads with MiXCR, one entry per CDR3 protein. This table holds about 680,000 distinct CDR3 sequences, approximately 15% found once. The sequencing input was memory CD4+ T cells from blood. Receptors were obtained from a female donor in good health, serving as a healthy control.

The chain employs TRBV18 and TRBJ2-3, with 9 nucleotides matching TRBD2. Germline V gene sequence: CDR1 KGHSH, CDR2 LQKENI. The CDR3 extends over 15 amino acids. V lost 3 bases, J lost 4 bases, and 5 bases stayed unmatched. The CDR3 sequence is CASSPTSGSSDTQYF. As DNA, the CDR3 is TGTGCCAGCTCACCGACTAGCGGCAGCTCAGATACGCAGTATTTT.

The V call is TRBV7-2, the J call TRBJ1-1; no clear D. Germline V lookup: CDR1 SGHTA, CDR2 FQGNSA. Trimming stripped 7 bases from V and 0 bases from J, with 9 bases between. This CDR3 is 13 amino acids long. The CDR3, as DNA: TGTGCCAGCACCGTGGGGATGAACACTGAAGCTTTCTTT. Amino acids: CASTVGMNTEAFF.

This clonotype was recorded many times. The chain uses TRBV6-5 and TRBJ2-6; D not certain. V was cut by 4 bases and J by 0 bases, with 10 bases left in between. This CDR3 comprises 16 residues. Germline-derived CDR1 and CDR2 are MNHEY and SVGAGI. CDR3 DNA sequence: TGTGCCAGCAGTTCCCCAGGATTCTCTGGGGCCAACGTCCTGACTTTC. Translation gives CASSSPGFSGANVLTF.

A note on this clonotype: This could be a read error, since a much larger clone is one nucleotide away. The chain has TRBV6-5 and TRBJ2-3, with D tentatively TRBD2 (6 bases). Trimming took off 4 bases at V and 13 bases at J, with 21 bases between the two ends. Germline values: CDR1 MNHEY, CDR2 SVGAGI. The length of the CDR3 is 14 residues. CDR3 nucleotides: TGTGCCAGCAGTTTCGACGATTTGGGAGGCCCTAAGTATTTT. This translates into CASSFDDLGGPKYF.

The chain recombines TRBV5-1 with TRBJ2-7, with D perhaps TRBD1 (8 bases). V was pared by 2 bases and J by 3 bases, with 15 bases between. In germline, CDR1 is SGHRS, CDR2 YFSETQ. The CDR3 contains 15 residues. CDR3 in amino acids: CASSLQGGQNYEQYF. CDR3 DNA: TGCGCCAGCAGCTTACAGGGGGGGCAAAACTACGAGCAGTACTTC.